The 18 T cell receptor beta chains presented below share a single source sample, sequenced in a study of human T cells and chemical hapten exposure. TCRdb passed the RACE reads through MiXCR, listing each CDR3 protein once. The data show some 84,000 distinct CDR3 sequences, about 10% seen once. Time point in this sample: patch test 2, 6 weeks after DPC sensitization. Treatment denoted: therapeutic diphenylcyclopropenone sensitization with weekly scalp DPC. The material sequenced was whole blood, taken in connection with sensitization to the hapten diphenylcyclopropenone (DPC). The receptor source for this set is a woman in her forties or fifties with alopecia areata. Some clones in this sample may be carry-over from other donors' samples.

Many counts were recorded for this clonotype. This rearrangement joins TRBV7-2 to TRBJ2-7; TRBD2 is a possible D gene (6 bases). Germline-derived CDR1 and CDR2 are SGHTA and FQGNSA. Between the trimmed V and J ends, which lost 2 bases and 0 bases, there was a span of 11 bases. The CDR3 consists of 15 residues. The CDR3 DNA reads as TGTGCCAGCAGCTTATCGGAGGGCGGCTCCTACGAGCAGTACTTC. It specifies CASSLSEGGSYEQYF. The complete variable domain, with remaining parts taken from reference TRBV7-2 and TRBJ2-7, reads GAGVSQSPSNKVTEKGKDVELRCDPISGHTALYWYRQSLGQGLEFLIYFQGNSAPDKSGLPSDRFSAERTGGSVSTLTIQRTQQEDSAVYLCASSLSEGGSYEQYFGPGTRLTVT.

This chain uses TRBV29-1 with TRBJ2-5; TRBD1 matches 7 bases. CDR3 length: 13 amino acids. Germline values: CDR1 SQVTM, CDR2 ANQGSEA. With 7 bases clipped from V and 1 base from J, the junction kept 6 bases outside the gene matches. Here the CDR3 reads CSGDRQGQETQYF. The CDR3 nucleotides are TGCAGCGGGGATAGACAGGGCCAAGAGACCCAGTACTTC.

The CDR3 nucleotides read TGTGCCAGCAGCTTAGTGGGGGCGGCCCAGCATTTT. Its protein is CASSLVGAAQHF. The genes are TRBV7-8 and TRBJ1-5; perhaps TRBD1 as D (6 bases). Germline CDR1 reads SGHVS; CDR2 reads FQNEAQ. Between the trimmed V and J ends, which lost 1 base and 11 bases, there was a span of 9 bases. The CDR3 length is 12 residues. Complete variable domain (other parts from reference TRBV7-8 and TRBJ1-5): GAGVSQSPRYKVAKRGQDVALRCDPISGHVSLFWYQQALGQGPEFLTYFQNEAQLDKSGLPSDRFFAERPEGSVSTLKIQRTQQEDSAVYLCASSLVGAAQHFGDGTRLSIL.

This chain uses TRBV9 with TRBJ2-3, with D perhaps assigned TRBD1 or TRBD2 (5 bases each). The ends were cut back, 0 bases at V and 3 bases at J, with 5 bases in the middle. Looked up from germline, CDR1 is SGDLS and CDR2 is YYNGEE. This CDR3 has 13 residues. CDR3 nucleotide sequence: TGTGCCAGCAGCGTAGGGGGGACAGATACGCAGTATTTT. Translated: CASSVGGTDTQYF.

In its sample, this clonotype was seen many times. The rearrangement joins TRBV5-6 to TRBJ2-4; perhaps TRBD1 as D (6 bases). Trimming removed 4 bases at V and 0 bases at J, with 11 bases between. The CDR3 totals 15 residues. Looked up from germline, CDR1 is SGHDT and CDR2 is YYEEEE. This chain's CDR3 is CASSEIGGAKNIQYF. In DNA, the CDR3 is TGTGCCAGCAGCGAGATAGGGGGAGCCAAAAACATTCAGTACTTC.

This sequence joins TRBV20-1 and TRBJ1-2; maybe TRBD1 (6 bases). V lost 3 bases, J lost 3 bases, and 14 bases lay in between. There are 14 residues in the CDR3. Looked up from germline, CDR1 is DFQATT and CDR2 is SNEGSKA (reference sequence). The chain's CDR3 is CSARSGDRDYGYTF. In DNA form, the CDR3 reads TGCAGTGCTAGGTCAGGGGATAGGGACTATGGCTACACCTTC.

As DNA, the CDR3 is TGCAGTGCGGGAGCGGGTATGAACACCGGGGAGCTGTTTTTT. Its protein product is CSAGAGMNTGELFF. The chain is built from TRBV20-1 and TRBJ2-2; D perhaps matches TRBD2 (6 bases). In germline, CDR1 is DFQATT, CDR2 SNEGSKA (reference sequence). V lost 6 bases and J 1 base, leaving 12 bases between the germline ends. The CDR3 contains 14 residues.

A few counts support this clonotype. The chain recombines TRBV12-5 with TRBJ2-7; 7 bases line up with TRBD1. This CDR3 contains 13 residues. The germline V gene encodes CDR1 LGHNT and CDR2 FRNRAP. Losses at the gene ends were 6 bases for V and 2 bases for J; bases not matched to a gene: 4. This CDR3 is CASGPTGTYEQYF. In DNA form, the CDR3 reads TGTGCTAGTGGGCCGACAGGGACCTACGAGCAGTACTTC.

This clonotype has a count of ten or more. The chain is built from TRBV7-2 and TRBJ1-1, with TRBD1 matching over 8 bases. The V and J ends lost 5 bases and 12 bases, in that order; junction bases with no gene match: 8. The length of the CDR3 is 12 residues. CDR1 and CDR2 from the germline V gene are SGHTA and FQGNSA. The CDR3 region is CASSPGTGPTFF. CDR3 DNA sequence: TGTGCCAGCAGCCCTGGGACAGGTCCAACTTTCTTT.

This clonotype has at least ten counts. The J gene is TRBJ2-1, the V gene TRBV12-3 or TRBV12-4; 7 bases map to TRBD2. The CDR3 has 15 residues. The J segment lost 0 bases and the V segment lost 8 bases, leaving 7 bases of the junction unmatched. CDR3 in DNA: TGTGCCAGCGGGGGGGGAACGGCCTCCTACAATGAGCAGTTCTTC. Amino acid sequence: CASGGGTASYNEQFF.

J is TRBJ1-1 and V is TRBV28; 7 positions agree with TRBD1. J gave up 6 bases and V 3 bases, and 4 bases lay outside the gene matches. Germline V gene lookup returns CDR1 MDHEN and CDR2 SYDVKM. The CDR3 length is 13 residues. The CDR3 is CASSFTGVSEAFF. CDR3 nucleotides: TGTGCCAGCAGTTTCACAGGGGTATCTGAAGCTTTCTTT. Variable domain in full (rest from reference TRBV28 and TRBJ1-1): DVKVTQSSRYLVKRTGEKVFLECVQDMDHENMFWYRQDPGLGLRLIYFSYDVKMKEKGDIPEGYSVSREKKERFSLILESASTNQTSMYLCASSFTGVSEAFFGQGTRLTVV.

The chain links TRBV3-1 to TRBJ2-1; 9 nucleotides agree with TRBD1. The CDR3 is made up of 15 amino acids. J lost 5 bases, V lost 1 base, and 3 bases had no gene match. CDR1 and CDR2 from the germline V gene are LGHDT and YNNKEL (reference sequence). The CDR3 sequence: CASSQADRGHNEQFF. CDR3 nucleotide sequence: TGTGCCAGCAGCCAAGCGGACAGGGGCCACAATGAGCAGTTCTTC.

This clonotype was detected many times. The CDR3, as DNA: TGTGCCAGCAGCCGTGAAGCGAACACCGGGGAGCTGTTTTTT. Its protein is CASSREANTGELFF. The gene calls are TRBV6-6 and TRBJ2-2; unclear D gene. V was pared by 6 bases and J by 0 bases, with 8 bases between. Germline V lookup: CDR1 MNHNY, CDR2 SVGAGI (reference sequence). The CDR3 has 14 amino acids.

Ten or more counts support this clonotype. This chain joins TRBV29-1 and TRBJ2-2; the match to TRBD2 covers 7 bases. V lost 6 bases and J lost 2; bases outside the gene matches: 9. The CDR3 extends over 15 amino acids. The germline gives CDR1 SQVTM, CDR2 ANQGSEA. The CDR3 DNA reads TGCAGCGTCGAGTTGCGGGAGCTTAACACCGGGGAGCTGTTTTTT. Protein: CSVELRELNTGELFF.

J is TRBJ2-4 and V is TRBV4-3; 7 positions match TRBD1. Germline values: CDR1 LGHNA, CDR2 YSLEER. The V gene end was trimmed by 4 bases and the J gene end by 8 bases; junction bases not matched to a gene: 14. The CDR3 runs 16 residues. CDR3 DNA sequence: TGCGCCAGCAGCCTCTTCATGGGGCAGGGGGAGTACATTCAGTACTTC. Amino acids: CASSLFMGQGEYIQYF.

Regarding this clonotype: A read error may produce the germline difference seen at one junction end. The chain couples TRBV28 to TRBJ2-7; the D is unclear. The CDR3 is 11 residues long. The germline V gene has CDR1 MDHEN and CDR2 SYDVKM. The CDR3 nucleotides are TGTGCCAGCAGTTTAATGGGCCTCTTCCTCTTC. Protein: CASSLMGLFLF. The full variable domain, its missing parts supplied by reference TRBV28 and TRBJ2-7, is DVKVTQSSRYLVKRTGEKVFLECVQDMDHENMFWYRQDPGLGLRLIYFSYDVKMKEKGDIPEGYSVSREKKERFSLILESASTNQTSMYLCASSLMGLFLFGPGTRLTVT.

CDR3 in amino acids: CASSRLLRPDTQYF. In nucleotides, the CDR3 is TGTGCCAGCAGCCGCCTCCTGAGGCCGGATACGCAGTATTTT. This chain connects TRBV11-2 to TRBJ2-3; D gene ambiguous. Germline assignment: CDR1 SGHAT and CDR2 FQNNGV. Trimming cost V 5 bases and J 6 bases, with 15 bases left between them. This CDR3 has 14 residues.

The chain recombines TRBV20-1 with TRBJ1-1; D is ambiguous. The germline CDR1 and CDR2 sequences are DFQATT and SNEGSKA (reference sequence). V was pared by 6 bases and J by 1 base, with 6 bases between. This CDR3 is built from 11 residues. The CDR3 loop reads CSAQTNTEAFF. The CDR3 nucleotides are TGCAGTGCCCAGACGAACACTGAAGCTTTCTTT.